These T cell receptor beta chains were read from a single sample in a study of blood T cell repertoires in COVID-19. Using immunoSEQ multiplex PCR, the repertoire was profiled, and TCRdb retains in-frame clones only, with some absent. This table holds about 98,000 clones, approximately 90% found once. The sequencing input was peripheral blood. The receptors derive from a woman in her fifties or sixties with COVID-19, enrolled during active disease. CDR3s include the opening cysteine and the closing phenylalanine or tryptophan. D genes are given only for firm matches. Size is omitted from some rows. Given values are once, few, many or a class for expanded clones.

d_gene: TRBD1; j_gene: TRBJ1-2; abundance: -; v_gene: TRBV12-3/TRBV12-4; CDR3nt: TGTGCCAGCAGTTTAAGGAGGGGGCATGGCTACACCTTC; CDR3aa: CASSLRRGHGYTF
d_gene: -; j_gene: TRBJ2-7; abundance: once; v_gene: TRBV28; CDR3nt: TGTGCCAGCAGTTTTGGTTACAGAACCTACGAGCAGTACTTC; CDR3aa: CASSFGYRTYEQYF
d_gene: TRBD1; j_gene: TRBJ2-7; abundance: -; v_gene: TRBV11-2; CDR3nt: TGTGCCAGCAGCTTACTTGGGACAGGGAGGACCTACGAGCAGTACTTC; CDR3aa: CASSLLGTGRTYEQYF
d_gene: TRBD2; j_gene: TRBJ2-3; abundance: -; v_gene: TRBV5-4; CDR3nt: TGTGCCAGCTCGAGGGCGGGGGGGGGAGATACGCAGTATTTT; CDR3aa: CASSRAGGGDTQYF
d_gene: -; j_gene: TRBJ2-5; abundance: -; v_gene: TRBV19; CDR3nt: TGTGCCAGTAGCCACCGGGAGTGGGTGGCAGGTCCAGAGACCCAGTACTTC; CDR3aa: CASSHREWVAGPETQYF
d_gene: -; j_gene: TRBJ1-3; abundance: -; v_gene: TRBV2; CDR3nt: TGTGCCAGCAGCGGGGCCATCGTGGGGGGCACCATATATTTT; CDR3aa: CASSGAIVGGTIYF
d_gene: TRBD2; j_gene: TRBJ2-5; abundance: few; v_gene: TRBV11-2; CDR3nt: TGTGCCAGCGGACCGGGACTAGCGGGGTCAGAGACCCAGTACTTC; CDR3aa: CASGPGLAGSETQYF
d_gene: TRBD1; j_gene: TRBJ1-1; abundance: -; v_gene: TRBV3-1/TRBV3-2; CDR3nt: TGTGCCAGCAGCCAAACAGGGGTCATGAACACTGAAGCTTTCTTT; CDR3aa: CASSQTGVMNTEAFF
d_gene: -; j_gene: TRBJ2-5; abundance: -; v_gene: TRBV28; CDR3nt: TGTGCCAGCAGTCTAGGGGTCTACCAAGGGACCCAGTACTTC; CDR3aa: CASSLGVYQGTQYF
d_gene: -; j_gene: TRBJ2-1; abundance: -; v_gene: TRBV6-6; CDR3nt: TGTGCCAGCACCATTCAGTTAGGACACACGAATGAGCAGTTCTTC; CDR3aa: CASTIQLGHTNEQFF
d_gene: TRBD1; j_gene: TRBJ1-3; abundance: once; v_gene: TRBV4-1; CDR3nt: TGCGCCAGCAGCCAACCCACAGTCCAGGGGGGCCGGAACACCATATATTTT; CDR3aa: CASSQPTVQGGRNTIYF
d_gene: TRBD1; j_gene: TRBJ2-6; abundance: -; v_gene: TRBV7-3; CDR3nt: TGTGCCAGCAGCTCAGACAGGGGGGTCTCTGGGGCCAACGTCCTGACTTTC; CDR3aa: CASSSDRGVSGANVLTF
d_gene: TRBD1; j_gene: TRBJ2-7; abundance: -; v_gene: TRBV29-1; CDR3nt: TGCAGCGTTGAAACGGGGACAGCATACGAGCAGTACTTC; CDR3aa: CSVETGTAYEQYF
d_gene: -; j_gene: TRBJ1-4; abundance: -; v_gene: TRBV10-2; CDR3nt: TGCGCCAGCAGTGACCCAGGGTCGGATGAAAAACTGTTTTTT; CDR3aa: CASSDPGSDEKLFF
d_gene: TRBD2; j_gene: TRBJ2-5; abundance: -; v_gene: TRBV5-4; CDR3nt: TGTGCCAGCAGCTTGGCTGGGACTAAAGAGACCCAGTACTTC; CDR3aa: CASSLAGTKETQYF
d_gene: -; j_gene: TRBJ2-6; abundance: -; v_gene: TRBV5-1; CDR3nt: TGCGCCAGCAGCCCTAGGACATTCTCTGGGGCCAACGTCCTGACTTTC; CDR3aa: CASSPRTFSGANVLTF
d_gene: -; j_gene: TRBJ1-5; abundance: -; v_gene: TRBV30; CDR3nt: TGTGCCTGGAGTGTACGGTCCAATCAGCCCCAGCATTTT; CDR3aa: CAWSVRSNQPQHF
d_gene: -; j_gene: TRBJ2-7; abundance: -; v_gene: TRBV12-5; CDR3nt: TGTGCTAGTGGGGCCGGGATCACCTACGAGCAGTACTTC; CDR3aa: CASGAGITYEQYF
d_gene: TRBD1; j_gene: TRBJ1-2; abundance: once; v_gene: TRBV7-2; CDR3nt: TGTGCCAGCAGCTTAGGGGGGCAGGGGGCTTACTATGGCTACACCTTC; CDR3aa: CASSLGGQGAYYGYTF
d_gene: TRBD2; j_gene: TRBJ2-5; abundance: once; v_gene: TRBV6-2/TRBV6-3; CDR3nt: TGTGCCAGCAGTTACGGGGGAGGGGATCGAATGTGGACCCAGTACTTC; CDR3aa: CASSYGGGDRMWTQYF
d_gene: TRBD2; j_gene: TRBJ2-3; abundance: -; v_gene: TRBV4-1; CDR3nt: TGCGCCAGCAGCCAAATTAGCGGGGGGGCCGGTAGGACAGATACGCAGTATTTT; CDR3aa: CASSQISGGAGRTDTQYF
d_gene: TRBD1; j_gene: TRBJ1-5; abundance: once; v_gene: TRBV5-6; CDR3nt: TGTGCCAGCAGCTTAGGACAGGACAATCAGCCCCAGCATTTT; CDR3aa: CASSLGQDNQPQHF
d_gene: -; j_gene: TRBJ1-5; abundance: -; v_gene: TRBV6-5; CDR3nt: TGTGCCAGCAAAGGGGGCAATCAGCCCCAGCATTTT; CDR3aa: CASKGGNQPQHF
d_gene: TRBD1; j_gene: TRBJ1-5; abundance: few; v_gene: TRBV9; CDR3nt: TGTGCCAGCAGCGCCACAGGGGGCTATCAGCCCCAGCATTTT; CDR3aa: CASSATGGYQPQHF
d_gene: TRBD1; j_gene: TRBJ2-1; abundance: -; v_gene: TRBV5-1; CDR3nt: TGCGCCAGCAGCGCCCGGGACAGGGCCTACAATGAGCAGTTCTTC; CDR3aa: CASSARDRAYNEQFF
d_gene: TRBD2; j_gene: TRBJ2-1; abundance: -; v_gene: TRBV24-1; CDR3nt: TGTGCCACCAGTGGCCTAGCGGGGCCAAATGAGCAGTTCTTC; CDR3aa: CATSGLAGPNEQFF
d_gene: -; j_gene: TRBJ2-3; abundance: -; v_gene: TRBV11-3; CDR3nt: TGTGCCAGCAGCTTAGCACAGATCTACACAGATACGCAGTATTTT; CDR3aa: CASSLAQIYTDTQYF
d_gene: -; j_gene: TRBJ1-4; abundance: -; v_gene: TRBV6-2/TRBV6-3; CDR3nt: TGTGCCAGCAGTTACGACTATGCAACTAATGAAAAACTGTTTTTT; CDR3aa: CASSYDYATNEKLFF
d_gene: -; j_gene: TRBJ1-5; abundance: -; v_gene: TRBV9; CDR3nt: TGTGCCAGCAGCTTAGCGGTGGTTCAGCCCCAGCATTTT; CDR3aa: CASSLAVVQPQHF
d_gene: TRBD2; j_gene: TRBJ2-5; abundance: -; v_gene: TRBV5-1; CDR3nt: TGCGCCAGCAGCTTTTCAGCGGGGGGGCCGCGAGAGACCCAGTACTTC; CDR3aa: CASSFSAGGPRETQYF
d_gene: TRBD1; j_gene: TRBJ1-2; abundance: -; v_gene: TRBV14; CDR3nt: TGTGCCAGCAGCCAAGGAGGGACAGGGGGCTATGGCTACACCTTC; CDR3aa: CASSQGGTGGYGYTF
d_gene: TRBD1; j_gene: TRBJ1-2; abundance: -; v_gene: TRBV6-5; CDR3nt: TGTGCCAGCAGTTACCTACAGGGGGCCCGGGGCTACACCTTC; CDR3aa: CASSYLQGARGYTF
d_gene: -; j_gene: TRBJ2-7; abundance: -; v_gene: TRBV11-2; CDR3nt: TGTGCCAGCAGCCCGTGGAGCTACGAGCAGTACTTC; CDR3aa: CASSPWSYEQYF
d_gene: TRBD1; j_gene: TRBJ1-6; abundance: -; v_gene: TRBV5-6; CDR3nt: TGTGCCAGCAGCTCCGGGACAGGGGCGAATTCACCCCTCCACTTT; CDR3aa: CASSSGTGANSPLHF
d_gene: TRBD2; j_gene: TRBJ2-5; abundance: -; v_gene: TRBV24-1; CDR3nt: TGTGCCACCAGTGAGCCCGGGACTAGCCAAGAGACCCAGTACTTC; CDR3aa: CATSEPGTSQETQYF
d_gene: TRBD1; j_gene: TRBJ2-7; abundance: -; v_gene: TRBV28; CDR3nt: TGTGCCAGCAGGACAGGGTACGAGCAGTACTTC; CDR3aa: CASRTGYEQYF
d_gene: -; j_gene: TRBJ2-7; abundance: -; v_gene: TRBV20-1; CDR3nt: TGCAGTGCTAGTCCTACTCCGACCTACGAGCAGTACTTC; CDR3aa: CSASPTPTYEQYF
d_gene: TRBD2; j_gene: TRBJ2-3; abundance: -; v_gene: TRBV4-3; CDR3nt: TGCGCCAGCAGCCGGGGGACTAGCGGGGGGCCAAGGACAGATACGCAGTATTTT; CDR3aa: CASSRGTSGGPRTDTQYF
d_gene: TRBD2; j_gene: TRBJ2-1; abundance: -; v_gene: TRBV3-1/TRBV3-2; CDR3nt: TGTGCCAGCAGCTCAACTAGCGGGAGTTCGGTCTACAATGAGCAGTTCTTC; CDR3aa: CASSSTSGSSVYNEQFF
d_gene: TRBD2; j_gene: TRBJ2-7; abundance: -; v_gene: TRBV27; CDR3nt: TGTGCCAGCAGTCCCCGGACTAGCGGGGTAAGCGAGCAGTACTTC; CDR3aa: CASSPRTSGVSEQYF
d_gene: -; j_gene: TRBJ2-2; abundance: once; v_gene: TRBV19; CDR3nt: TGTGCCAGTAGTATCTGGCAGAACACCGGGGAGCTGTTTTTT; CDR3aa: CASSIWQNTGELFF
d_gene: -; j_gene: TRBJ1-5; abundance: -; v_gene: TRBV30; CDR3nt: TGTGCCTGGAGTTTGGACAGTAGCAATCAGCCCCAGCATTTT; CDR3aa: CAWSLDSSNQPQHF
d_gene: TRBD2; j_gene: TRBJ2-1; abundance: -; v_gene: TRBV4-3; CDR3nt: TGCGCCAGCAGCCGACTAGCGGGGGAACACAATGAGCAGTTCTTC; CDR3aa: CASSRLAGEHNEQFF
d_gene: TRBD1; j_gene: TRBJ1-3; abundance: -; v_gene: TRBV4-1; CDR3nt: TGCGCCAGCAGCCTCGGGACAGGCACTTCTGGAAACACCATATATTTT; CDR3aa: CASSLGTGTSGNTIYF
d_gene: TRBD1; j_gene: TRBJ1-1; abundance: -; v_gene: TRBV30; CDR3nt: TGTGCCTGGAGGCAGGGGGGCTACACTGAAGCTTTCTTT; CDR3aa: CAWRQGGYTEAFF
d_gene: TRBD1; j_gene: TRBJ1-1; abundance: -; v_gene: TRBV29-1; CDR3nt: TGCAGCGTGAGGGGACAGATGAACACTGAAGCTTTCTTT; CDR3aa: CSVRGQMNTEAFF
d_gene: TRBD1; j_gene: TRBJ1-5; abundance: -; v_gene: TRBV10-3; CDR3nt: TGTGCCATCAGTGACACCCGACAGGGGGAATTTTTTGGTCAGCCCCAGCATTTT; CDR3aa: CAISDTRQGEFFGQPQHF
d_gene: -; j_gene: TRBJ1-5; abundance: -; v_gene: TRBV27; CDR3nt: TGTGCCAGCAGTTTATCGGCAGGGATTGGCAATCAGCCCCAGCATTTT; CDR3aa: CASSLSAGIGNQPQHF
d_gene: TRBD2; j_gene: TRBJ2-3; abundance: once; v_gene: TRBV7-3; CDR3nt: TGTGCCAGCAGTTCCAGACTAGCGGGAGACTCTAGCACAGATACGCAGTATTTT; CDR3aa: CASSSRLAGDSSTDTQYF
d_gene: TRBD1; j_gene: TRBJ1-1; abundance: -; v_gene: TRBV6-5; CDR3nt: TGTGCCAGCAGCCGCGGACAGGGGGCTGAAGCTTTCTTT; CDR3aa: CASSRGQGAEAFF
d_gene: TRBD1; j_gene: TRBJ1-5; abundance: -; v_gene: TRBV7-9; CDR3nt: TGTGCCAGCAGCCCCCGGACAGGTGATCAGCCCCAGCATTTT; CDR3aa: CASSPRTGDQPQHF